The 27 T cell receptor beta chains below come from one sample, sequenced in a study of neoadjuvant anti-PD-1 for oral cavity cancer (dated by TCRdb to about 2021). The library relied on the immunoSEQ multiplex PCR assay. The source is immuneACCESS, and TCRdb retained only in-frame sequences with V and J called. Part of the clones is not carried over; for the studies checked, unresolved V genes explain less than half of this, and the remainder is unexplained. This sample is represented by tens of thousands of clones; roughly 45% of them were singletons. The ten largest clones add up to around 40% of the sample. What this sample's time point label stands for: after neoadjuvant nivolumab, at surgical resection. Source: tumor tissue, taken after nivolumab (anti-PD-1) treatment. The receptor source for this set is a person aged 35 to 85 with oral cavity squamous cell carcinoma.

This clone has more than one count but fewer than ten. The rearrangement uses TRBV5-1 and TRBJ2-2, with 8 bases lining up with TRBD1. In germline, CDR1 is SGHRS, CDR2 YFSETQ. The CDR3 has 16 amino acids. The junction had 8 bases not matched to a gene; V was cut back by 0 bases and J by 7 bases. Here the CDR3 DNA reads TGCGCCAGCAGCTTGGGCCAGGACAGGGCCGGCGGGGAGCTGTTTTTT. Translation: CASSLGQDRAGGELFF.

This chain joins TRBV28 and TRBJ2-7, with 10 bases that match TRBD1. The germline V gene has CDR1 MDHEN and CDR2 SYDVKM. V shed 7 bases and J 3 bases; nucleotides not matched to a gene: 3. The CDR3 length is 13 residues. This CDR3 reads CASKRTGGYEQYF. CDR3 sequence (DNA): TGTGCCAGCAAGCGGACAGGGGGCTACGAGCAGTACTTC.

The rearrangement uses TRBV6-1 and TRBJ1-5; 9 nucleotides line up with TRBD1. V dropped 8 bases and J dropped 0; count of bases not matched to a gene: 2. Germline V CDR1 and CDR2: MNHNS, SASEGT. The CDR3 totals 14 residues. CDR3 sequence reads: CASGTGYSNQPQHF. The DNA of the CDR3 is TGTGCCAGCGGGACAGGGTATAGCAATCAGCCCCAGCATTTT.

The rearrangement joins TRBV7-9 to TRBJ2-2; D is possibly TRBD1 (6 bases). Germline CDR1 SEHNR, CDR2 FQNEAQ (reference sequence). This CDR3 region has 17 residues. Trimming pared 5 bases from V and 1 base from J, leaving 17 bases between. For the CDR3, the DNA is TGTGCCAGCAGCCTCACCAGGGACACCAAGAACACCGGGGAGCTGTTTTTT. Its protein is CASSLTRDTKNTGELFF. Using reference TRBV7-9 and TRBJ2-2 for the parts outside the CDR3, the full variable domain is DTGVSQNPRHKITKRGQNVTFRCDPISEHNRLYWYRQTLGQGPEFLTYFQNEAQLEKSRLLSDRFSAERPKGSFSTLEIQRTEQGDSAMYLCASSLTRDTKNTGELFFGEGSRLTVL.

The table lists this clone with many counts. V usage is TRBV7-8 and J usage is TRBJ2-5; weak D call: TRBD1 (5 bases). The V gene lost 0 bases and the J gene lost 5 bases, with 10 bases spanning the gap. In germline, CDR1 is SGHVS, CDR2 FQNEAQ. The CDR3 contains 14 residues. CDR3 sequence (DNA): TGTGCCAGCAGCTTAGCGTGGGGCGCGGAGACCCAGTACTTC. This translates into CASSLAWGAETQYF. The full variable domain, its missing parts supplied by reference TRBV7-8 and TRBJ2-5, is GAGVSQSPRYKVAKRGQDVALRCDPISGHVSLFWYQQALGQGPEFLTYFQNEAQLDKSGLPSDRFFAERPEGSVSTLKIQRTQQEDSAVYLCASSLAWGAETQYFGPGTRLLVL.

The V call is TRBV15, the J call TRBJ2-2; 9 bases align to TRBD2. The CDR3 length is 16 residues. Germline V CDR1 and CDR2: LNHNV, YYDKDF (reference sequence). V lost 7 bases and J lost 2; bases outside the gene matches: 8. The CDR3: CATINSGGPNTGELFF. As DNA, the CDR3 is TGTGCCACCATCAATAGCGGGGGCCCTAACACCGGGGAGCTGTTTTTT.

This clone was seen many times. The rearrangement links TRBV7-6 to TRBJ1-2; D possibly corresponds to TRBD1 (5 bases). Per germline, CDR1 SGHVS and CDR2 FNYEAQ. With 1 base removed from V and 2 bases from J, the gap between germline ends came to 11 bases. The CDR3 runs to 15 residues. CDR3 DNA sequence: TGTGCCAGCAGCTTAGGACCAGGGTGGAACTATGGCTACACCTTC. Encoded protein: CASSLGPGWNYGYTF.

This clone was picked up many times. The rearrangement links TRBV2 to TRBJ2-3, with 12 bases matching TRBD1. Germline values: CDR1 SNHLY, CDR2 FYNNEI. Losses at the gene ends were 6 bases for V and 5 bases for J; bases not matched to a gene: 3. The CDR3 length is 14 residues. CDR3: CASRGQGAVDTQYF. CDR3 sequence (DNA): TGTGCCAGCAGGGGACAGGGGGCGGTAGATACGCAGTATTTT.

This sequence joins TRBV9 and TRBJ1-3; possibly TRBD1 for D (6 bases). Trimming left V 3 bases short and J 4 bases short, with 14 bases between. Germline-derived CDR1 and CDR2 are SGDLS and YYNGEE. The CDR3 is 15 residues long. This chain's CDR3 is CASSASGAGGNTIYF. The CDR3 DNA is TGTGCCAGCAGCGCATCAGGGGCGGGAGGAAACACCATATATTTT.

The chain recombines TRBV9 with TRBJ1-4, with D perhaps matching TRBD1 (6 bases). V lost 2 bases and J lost 4, with 12 bases in between. The CDR3 covers 15 residues. The V gene's germline CDR1 is SGDLS and CDR2 YYNGEE. In DNA form, the CDR3 reads TGTGCCAGCAGCGTTCAGGGGACATATAATGAAAAACTGTTTTTT. This gives the protein CASSVQGTYNEKLFF. The variable domain in full, with the rest retrieved from reference TRBV9 and TRBJ1-4, is DSGVTQTPKHLITATGQRVTLRCSPRSGDLSVYWYQQSLDQGLQFLIQYYNGEERAKGNILERFSAQQFPDLHSELNLSSLELGDSALYFCASSVQGTYNEKLFFGSGTQLSVL.

This clone was recorded at least ten times. The rearrangement uses TRBV7-2 and TRBJ1-2, with 7 bases fitting TRBD1. Germline CDR1 SGHTA, CDR2 FQGNSA. This CDR3 has 16 amino acids. After removal of 0 bases from V and 2 bases from J, the junction contained 6 bases not matched to a gene. Here the CDR3 reads CASSLAGAGGNYGYTF. For the CDR3, the DNA is TGTGCCAGCAGCTTAGCGGGCGCAGGGGGGAACTATGGCTACACCTTC.

The chain combines TRBV9 with TRBJ1-1; D not certain. Germline CDR1 SGDLS, CDR2 YYNGEE. The CDR3 consists of 15 residues. Trimming removed 8 bases from V and 2 bases from J, with 19 bases in between. This CDR3 is CASREPTGLNTEAFF. CDR3 bases: TGTGCCAGTCGGGAGCCCACGGGTCTTAACACTGAAGCTTTCTTT.

This clone is classed as medium-sized. The J gene is TRBJ2-5, the V gene TRBV5-6; no reliable D call. V lost 2 bases and J lost 5, with 10 bases in between. The CDR3 spans 13 residues. In germline, CDR1 is SGHDT, CDR2 YYEEEE. The CDR3 DNA reads as TGTGCCAGCAGCTTCAACTTTGCCGAGACCCAGTACTTC. Its translation: CASSFNFAETQYF.

The chain carries TRBV2 and TRBJ1-5; D is unresolved. CDR3 length equals 18 residues. Germline V gene lookup returns CDR1 SNHLY and CDR2 FYNNEI. V shed 2 bases and J shed 4 bases, with 21 bases lying between them. The CDR3 bases are TGTGCCAGCAGTGAAACCAATGCCCAAGCAGTTAATAATCAGCCCCAGCATTTT. Translating gives CASSETNAQAVNNQPQHF.

There are many counts of this clone. The chain is built from TRBV2 and TRBJ1-2; the match to TRBD1 covers 8 bases. CDR3 length equals 13 residues. Trimming took 4 bases from V and 8 from J; bases not matched to a gene: 6. Germline values: CDR1 SNHLY, CDR2 FYNNEI. The CDR3 protein is CASSVDRGNGYTF. The DNA of the CDR3 is TGTGCCAGCAGTGTCGACAGGGGTAACGGCTACACCTTC.

CDR3 in amino acids: CASRPAGGIDTQYF. The CDR3 region has the DNA TGTGCCAGCAGACCGGCGGGGGGAATAGATACGCAGTATTTT. This chain connects TRBV7-2 to TRBJ2-3, with 8 bases that match TRBD2. V dropped 6 bases and J dropped 5; count of bases not matched to a gene: 7. The CDR3 consists of 14 residues. The germline CDR1 and CDR2 sequences are SGHTA and FQGNSA.

This chain links TRBV7-2 with TRBJ2-7; 12 bases match TRBD2. Per germline, CDR1 SGHTA and CDR2 FQGNSA. The ends lost 6 bases at V and 9 bases at J; junction bases unmatched: 9. This CDR3 comprises 14 residues. The CDR3 coding sequence is TGTGCCAGCAGATCTAGCGGGGGGGCCGTGGGGCAGTACTTC. Translation: CASRSSGGAVGQYF. The full variable domain, rest sourced from reference TRBV7-2 and TRBJ2-7, is GAGVSQSPSNKVTEKGKDVELRCDPISGHTALYWYRQSLGQGLEFLIYFQGNSAPDKSGLPSDRFSAERTGGSVSTLTIQRTQQEDSAVYLCASRSSGGAVGQYFGPGTRLTVT.

This chain joins TRBV4-3 and TRBJ2-7; D not certain. Germline V gene sequence: CDR1 LGHNA, CDR2 YSLEER. Trimming stripped 5 bases from V and 0 bases from J, with 8 bases between. This CDR3 has 13 residues. The CDR3 loop reads CASSLSSSYEQYF. In nucleotides, the CDR3 is TGCGCCAGCAGCTTGTCCAGCTCCTACGAGCAGTACTTC.

This clone was found once. V and J are TRBV7-9 and TRBJ1-2; no reliable D call. CDR3 length equals 14 residues. Germline CDR1 and CDR2: SEHNR and FQNEAQ (reference sequence). With 5 bases removed from V and 4 bases from J, the gap between germline ends came to 14 bases. CDR3 in amino acids: CASSRGESAYGYTF. CDR3 DNA: TGTGCCAGCAGCCGCGGGGAGAGCGCCTATGGCTACACCTTC.

This clone was picked up a small number of times. The V call is TRBV19, the J call TRBJ1-1; TRBD1 is a possible D gene (5 bases). Germline assignment: CDR1 LNHDA and CDR2 SQIVND (reference sequence). The V end was cut by 11 bases, the J end by 1 base, with 11 bases between. This CDR3 is 12 amino acids long. CDR3 loop: CACTQGNTEAFF. CDR3 nucleotide sequence: TGTGCCTGTACCCAGGGGAACACTGAAGCTTTCTTT.

V and J are TRBV23-1 and TRBJ1-5, with D maybe TRBD1 (5 bases). TRBV23-1 is known as an ORF, though its function is uncertain. Trimming left V 5 bases short and J 4 bases short, with 18 bases between. The CDR3 covers 16 residues. CDR3 coding DNA: TGCGCCAGCAGTACGGGACCTAAAAACATAAATCAGCCCCAGCATTTT. This gives the protein CASSTGPKNINQPQHF.

This clone is medium-sized. CDR3 DNA sequence: TGTGCCTGGGGGGGACAGGGTTTCACCCTCCACTTT. Encoded protein: CAWGGQGFTLHF. The chain has TRBV30 and TRBJ1-6; TRBD1 aligns across 9 bases. The CDR3 covers 12 residues. J lost 14 bases, V lost 5 bases, and 7 bases had no gene match. CDR1 GTSNPN and CDR2 SVGIG come from the germline V gene (reference sequence). Combining the CDR3 with reference TRBV30 and TRBJ1-6 gives the whole variable domain SQTIHQWPATLVQPVGSPLSLECTVEGTSNPNLYWYRQAAGRGLQLLFYSVGIGQISSEVPQNLSASRPQDRQFILSSKKLLLSDSGFYLCAWGGQGFTLHFGNGTRLTVT.

The chain carries TRBV5-1 and TRBJ2-3, with TRBD1 matching over 10 bases. V shed 3 bases, J shed 4 bases, and the junction held 2 bases outside the gene matches. Germline CDR1 and CDR2: SGHRS and YFSETQ. This CDR3 contains 14 residues. CDR3 nucleotides: TGCGCCAGCAGCTCCGGGACAGGGGCAGATACGCAGTATTTT. Translation gives CASSSGTGADTQYF.

The V gene is TRBV5-6, the J gene TRBJ2-7, with TRBD1 as a possible D gene (6 bases). The CDR3 has 12 residues. The germline V and J ends were trimmed by 3 bases and 3 bases, with 7 bases remaining between them. Per the germline V gene, CDR1 is SGHDT and CDR2 is YYEEEE. The CDR3 here is CASSSDSYEQYF. In nucleotides, the CDR3 is TGTGCCAGCAGCTCGGACAGCTACGAGCAGTACTTC.

The genes are TRBV4-3 and TRBJ2-5; 14 bases align to TRBD2. J was trimmed by 1 base and V by 0 bases; bases with no gene match: 7. Germline assignment: CDR1 LGHNA and CDR2 YSLEER. The CDR3 runs to 19 residues. CDR3 sequence: CASSQDFSGLAGGQETQYF. The CDR3 region has the DNA TGCGCCAGCAGCCAAGATTTCTCTGGACTAGCGGGGGGCCAAGAGACCCAGTACTTC.

This clone came up a few times. J is TRBJ1-6 and V is TRBV5-5; D gene unclear. CDR1 is SGHKS, CDR2 YYEKEE, per germline (reference sequence). Deletions cut 0 bases from V and 7 bases from J, with 14 bases between. The CDR3 is made up of 16 amino acids. The CDR3 DNA sequence: TGTGCCAGCAGCTTGGAACAGCCGGGGTCGAATTCACCCCTCCACTTT. As protein: CASSLEQPGSNSPLHF.

This clone is labeled medium-sized (0.01 to 0.1%). The rearrangement uses TRBV19 and TRBJ1-2; maybe TRBD1 (6 bases). The CDR3 covers 12 residues. Germline CDR1 reads LNHDA; CDR2 reads SQIVND (reference sequence). Trimming pared 8 bases from V and 5 bases from J, leaving 12 bases between. This chain's CDR3 is CASFRGLYGYTF. The DNA of the CDR3 is TGTGCCAGTTTCCGGGGGCTTTATGGCTACACCTTC.